This TCR beta chain was sequenced in a study of spatial heterogeneity in lung cancer (dated by TCRdb to between 2018 and 2021). In the study overall: More beta-chain than alpha-chain transcripts were consistently detected, likely reflecting higher beta-chain transcript abundance. Both alpha and beta chains were TCR-sequenced in hundreds of tumor regions, some 64 matched nontumor lung samples and 56 PBMC samples obtained at surgery. In non-small cell lung cancer, the study quantitatively compared TCR alpha and beta repertoires across several tumor regions, matched nontumor lung, and blood. TCR repertoire features were related to nonsynonymous mutation counts determined by whole-exome sequencing of tumor tissue. In the raw uncorrected reads, each unique combination of TCR and UMI appeared more than ten times on average.

The junction carries 7 bases between V and J, which are trimmed by 2 bases and 1 base respectively. The germline V gene (reference sequence) gives CDR1 as SEHNR and CDR2 as FQNEAQ. Measured from the cysteine to the phenylalanine, the CDR3 is 14 residues long. Just CDR3 DNA is preserved here, 42 bases in frame from base 1. What the research found in general, with its limitations: Confirming at a functional level the hypothesis that regional TCRs recognize regional mutations was considered to require additional single-cell paired TCR alpha and beta sequencing. Ubiquitous expanded tumor TCRs were found in blood more often at tumor resection than at routine follow-up.

A note on this clonotype: No antigen is known for it. No quality values exist for individual bases; no much larger clone is one base distant.

According to the study, the label for this sample's time point signals: sample taken at primary tumor resection. Samples were obtained from over 70 patients with early-stage, untreated non-small cell lung cancer from the lung TRACERx cohort. TCR sequencing used whole RNA extracted from tumor and nontumor lung tissue, or from cryopreserved PBMC samples, without cell sorting. Patients were selected for TCR sequencing only if sufficient RNA was available from at least two tumor regions. Library construction relied on 5' RACE. The instrument was a NextSeq 500. The TCR library protocol attached a unique molecular identifier to each TCR cDNA molecule to allow correction of PCR and sequencing errors. The authors processed their data as follows. Decombinator tools were used for TCR identification, UMI-based error correction and CDR3 extraction. Expanded TCRs were defined as those above a frequency of 2 per 1,000, corresponding to the top 1% of the tumor frequency distribution. Renyi diversity was calculated using the R vegan package after each repertoire was subsampled 100 times to 5,000 TCRs. CDR3 similarity networks were built from amino acid triplet string-kernel similarity, with CDR3s being connected when pairwise similarity was above 0.82. In-frame beta chains were kept once TCRdb had trimmed the public reads at Q25 with fastp and called clones with MiXCR. Under each unique CDR3 protein, matching rows form one entry showing the most common genes and DNA. These V and J calls rely on TCRdb rather than the paper's analysis. The sample records nearly 80,000 distinct CDR3 sequences, under 8.5% of which are singletons. The top ten constitute approximately 6.3% of the sample.

The rearranged segments are TRBV7-9 and TRBJ2-3; the D gene is unclear. Material: PBMCs, obtained at surgery. This clonotype was sampled from a male donor with early-stage non-small cell lung cancer. The bases are TGTGCCAGCAGCTTAAATTGGGGCACAGATACGCAGTATTTT. Its translation is CASSLNWGTDTQYF. With the rest looked up from the reference TRBV7-9 and TRBJ2-3 genes rather than sequenced, the full variable domain is DTGVSQNPRHKITKRGQNVTFRCDPISEHNRLYWYRQTLGQGPEFLTYFQNEAQLEKSRLLSDRFSAERPKGSFSTLEIQRTEQGDSAMYLCASSLNWGTDTQYFGPGTRLTVL.